A single sample gave rise to the 8 T cell receptor beta chains below, sequenced in a study of human T cells and chemical hapten exposure. TCRdb redid the calling of the RACE reads with MiXCR, one entry per CDR3 protein. The sample yields 75,000 to 95,000 distinct CDR3 sequences, roughly 11% seen once. Time point of the sample: patch test 2, 6 weeks after DPC sensitization. Treatment described: therapeutic diphenylcyclopropenone sensitization with weekly scalp DPC. Sequenced material: whole blood, taken in connection with sensitization to the hapten diphenylcyclopropenone (DPC). The source of these receptors is a man between 40 and 49 years old with alopecia areata. Some clones in this sample may be carry-over from other donors' samples.

The chain uses TRBV6-5 and TRBJ2-1, with TRBD2 identical over 14 bases. In germline, CDR1 is MNHEY, CDR2 SVGAGI. The CDR3 contains 18 residues. After removal of 6 bases from V and 0 bases from J, the junction contained 7 bases not matched to a gene. DNA for the CDR3: TGTGCCAGCAGCCCCGGGACTAGCGGGAGACACTCCTACAATGAGCAGTTCTTC. Encoded protein: CASSPGTSGRHSYNEQFF.

The rearrangement joins TRBV29-1 to TRBJ2-2; 9 bases align to TRBD1. Germline-derived CDR1 and CDR2 are SQVTM and ANQGSEA. The J segment lost 3 bases and the V segment lost 4 bases, leaving 9 bases of the junction unmatched. The CDR3 length is 16 residues. The CDR3 DNA is TGCAGCGTTGTGGGACAGGGTCGTCGGTACACCGGGGAGCTGTTTTTT. The encoded protein is CSVVGQGRRYTGELFF.

This clonotype came up many times. The CDR3 nucleotides read TGTGCCAGCAGGTCGGGTCGGCGGGGCGAGCAGTACGTC. This sequence encodes CASRSGRRGEQYV. V usage is TRBV12-3 or TRBV12-4 and J usage is TRBJ2-7; maybe TRBD2 (6 bases). The CDR3 consists of 13 residues. V was cut by 6 bases and J by 6 bases, with 15 bases left in between.

The chain carries TRBV6-1 and TRBJ2-3; TRBD2 matches at 9 bases. V dropped 2 bases and J dropped 4; count of bases not matched to a gene: 13. The length of the CDR3 is 18 residues. Germline V gives CDR1 MNHNS, CDR2 SASEGT. CDR3 sequence: CASSERGIAGVGADTQYF. In DNA form, the CDR3 reads TGTGCCAGCAGTGAAAGGGGAATAGCGGGAGTAGGGGCAGATACGCAGTATTTT.

V and J are TRBV7-8 and TRBJ2-3; TRBD1 matches 8 bases. The CDR3 is 14 amino acids. J lost 4 bases, V lost 5 bases, and 5 bases had no gene match. In germline, CDR1 is SGHVS, CDR2 FQNEAQ. In nucleotides, the CDR3 is TGTGCCAGCAGCACCCGGACAGGGTCAGATACGCAGTATTTT. Translation gives CASSTRTGSDTQYF.

The J gene is TRBJ2-4, the V gene TRBV20-1, with D possibly being TRBD1 (6 bases). The CDR3 contains 14 residues. V lost 2 bases to trimming and J lost 10 bases, with 18 bases between them. Germline V gene lookup returns CDR1 DFQATT and CDR2 SNEGSKA (reference sequence). The CDR3 here is CSARFMQDSPIQYF. The CDR3 DNA reads TGCAGTGCTAGATTCATGCAGGACAGTCCGATTCAGTACTTC.

The rearrangement links TRBV6-5 to TRBJ2-3, with D perhaps TRBD1 or TRBD2 (5 bases each). Germline values: CDR1 MNHEY, CDR2 SVGAGI. V shed 0 bases and J shed 1 base, with 11 bases lying between them. The CDR3 totals 16 residues. CDR3 DNA: TGTGCCAGCAGTTACTCGTGGGGGTTTGGCACAGATACGCAGTATTTT. Its protein is CASSYSWGFGTDTQYF.

This clonotype was picked up many times. The gene calls are TRBV7-9 and TRBJ1-5; 9 bases fit TRBD1. V lost 5 bases and J lost 7; bases outside the gene matches: 12. CDR1 and CDR2 (germline): SEHNR, FQNEAQ (reference sequence). The CDR3 is 16 residues long. In DNA, the CDR3 is TGTGCCAGCAGCCACCTAGGACAGGGGAAGCAACAGCCCCAGCATTTT. Its translation is CASSHLGQGKQQPQHF.